Detailed here is one T cell receptor beta chain. The data were obtained in a study of shared clonotypes between healthy human individuals. Study-level information: Each donor's CD4 naive and CD4 memory cells filled three plates apiece, CD8 naive two, and CD8 memory one.

Deep was the level at which the assay was run. TCRdb's table, derived via immunoSEQ multiplex PCR, lists solely in-frame clones and lacks some. Of about 980,000 clones in the sample, more than 75% were seen once. The specimen sequenced was memory CD4+ T cells sorted from blood. As to subset: CD45RA-negative fraction. The clonotype was recovered from a man aged 18-30 years in good health.

CDR3 coding DNA: TGTGCCAGCAGCGCGAAGCAGGGGGTTGCCTACGAGCAGTACTTC. Translated, it gives CASSAKQGVAYEQYF. This chain connects TRBV5-4 to TRBJ2-7; 7 bases match TRBD1. Trimming cost V 4 bases and J 2 bases; bases outside gene matches: 9. The CDR3 is made up of 15 amino acids. CDR1 is SGHNT and CDR2 is YYREEE in the germline V gene (reference sequence).